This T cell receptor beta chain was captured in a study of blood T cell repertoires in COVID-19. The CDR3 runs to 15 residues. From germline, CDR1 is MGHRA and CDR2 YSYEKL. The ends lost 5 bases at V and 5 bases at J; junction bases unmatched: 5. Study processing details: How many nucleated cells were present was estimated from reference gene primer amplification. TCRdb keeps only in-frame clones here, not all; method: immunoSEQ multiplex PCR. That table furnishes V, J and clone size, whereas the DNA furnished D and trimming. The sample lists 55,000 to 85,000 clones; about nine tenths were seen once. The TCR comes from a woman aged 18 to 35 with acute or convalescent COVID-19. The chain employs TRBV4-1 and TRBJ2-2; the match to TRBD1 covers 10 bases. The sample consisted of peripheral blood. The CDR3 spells CASSKPGQGTGELFF. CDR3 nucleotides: TGCGCCAGCAGCAAACCGGGACAGGGGACCGGGGAGCTGTTTTTT.